Following are 14 T cell receptor beta chains from one sample sequenced in a study of blood T cell repertoires in COVID-19. Profiled with immunoSEQ multiplex PCR; TCRdb holds only in-frame clones, not every one. Altogether 150,000 to 200,000 clones are present, roughly 90% being singletons, with the ten largest covering about 8.1%. Sequences were obtained from PBMCs or T cells enriched from blood (not recorded which). The receptors here all came from a woman aged 18-29 years who had recovered from COVID-19.

This clone was picked up a small number of times. V usage is TRBV7-3 and J usage is TRBJ2-1; D perhaps matches TRBD2 (5 bases). Germline CDR1 reads SGHTA; CDR2 reads FQGTGA. This CDR3 is 15 amino acids long. The V end was cut by 4 bases, the J end by 8 bases, with 18 bases between. The CDR3 sequence: CASSSRGQSRDEQFF. The CDR3, as DNA: TGTGCCAGCAGCTCTCGTGGCCAATCGAGGGATGAGCAGTTCTTC.

This clone occurred a few times. The chain's CDR3 is CASSPSETQYF. In DNA form, the CDR3 reads TGTGCCAGCAGCCCTTCAGAGACCCAGTACTTC. The J gene is TRBJ2-5, the V gene TRBV7-2; D is ambiguous. This CDR3 comprises 11 residues. The germline gives CDR1 SGHTA, CDR2 FQGNSA. V was cut by 5 bases and J by 4 bases, with 5 bases left in between.

This chain links TRBV25-1 with TRBJ2-7; 7 bases align to TRBD1. Per germline, CDR1 MGHDK and CDR2 SYGVNS. With V trimmed by 4 bases and J by 2 bases, 8 bases remained unmatched. The length of the CDR3 is 15 residues. The CDR3 sequence: CASSGGQLLAYEQYF. The CDR3 bases are TGTGCCAGCAGTGGGGGACAGCTTCTTGCCTACGAGCAGTACTTC.

The rearrangement uses TRBV5-1 and TRBJ2-3; TRBD2 matches 13 bases. The CDR3 has 17 amino acids. With V trimmed by 4 bases and J by 0 bases, 5 bases remained unmatched. Germline CDR1 reads SGHRS; CDR2 reads YFSETQ. This CDR3 is CASSLTGLAGSTDTQYF. The CDR3, as DNA: TGCGCCAGCAGCCTCACGGGACTAGCGGGGAGCACAGATACGCAGTATTTT.

The chain is built from TRBV13 and TRBJ2-5, with D perhaps TRBD1 (5 bases). V lost 6 bases and J 2 bases, leaving 16 bases between the germline ends. CDR1 PRHDT and CDR2 FYEKMQ come from the germline V gene (reference sequence). This CDR3 spans 15 amino acids. As DNA, the CDR3 is TGTGCCAGCAGGTCCAGGGTGGCCCCTCAAGAGACCCAGTACTTC. It encodes CASRSRVAPQETQYF.

Concerning this clone: A junction boundary mismatches the germline segment, possibly from a read error. The CDR3 spells CASSLWTEREAFF. DNA of the CDR3: TGTGCCAGCAGTCTATGGACAGAACGTGAAGCTTTCTTT. The gene calls are TRBV28 and TRBJ1-1, with TRBD1 as a possible D gene (6 bases). The CDR3 consists of 13 residues. Germline V CDR1 and CDR2: MDHEN, SYDVKM.

In its sample, this clone was seen once. The V and J genes are TRBV30 and TRBJ1-1; TRBD1 aligns across 9 bases. Germline loops: CDR1 GTSNPN, CDR2 SVGIG (reference sequence). The CDR3 has 16 amino acids. Trimming removed 1 base from V and 4 bases from J; junction bases left unmatched: 10. Here the CDR3 reads CAWSGGQGRGGTEAFF. The CDR3 DNA follows: TGTGCCTGGAGTGGGGGACAGGGACGGGGTGGCACTGAAGCTTTCTTT.

V is TRBV7-9 and J is TRBJ2-7, with D perhaps matching TRBD1 (6 bases). Trimming removed 3 bases from V and 2 bases from J, with 14 bases in between. CDR3 length equals 15 residues. Germline CDR1 is SEHNR and CDR2 is FQNEAQ (reference sequence). CDR3 bases: TGTGCCAGCAGCTTTGACGGGACACACACCTACGAGCAGTACTTC. Residues: CASSFDGTHTYEQYF.

The genes are TRBV9 and TRBJ1-1, with D possibly matching TRBD1 (5 bases). V lost 0 bases and J lost 10, with 13 bases in between. Per the germline V gene, CDR1 is SGDLS and CDR2 is YYNGEE. CDR3 length equals 13 residues. CDR3: CASSVDGTGGAFF. The CDR3 region has the DNA TGTGCCAGCAGCGTAGATGGGACGGGAGGAGCTTTCTTT. The full variable domain, completed using reference TRBV9 and TRBJ1-1, is DSGVTQTPKHLITATGQRVTLRCSPRSGDLSVYWYQQSLDQGLQFLIQYYNGEERAKGNILERFSAQQFPDLHSELNLSSLELGDSALYFCASSVDGTGGAFFGQGTRLTVV.

This chain uses TRBV5-5 with TRBJ2-7; a possible D gene is TRBD2 (7 bases). Germline CDR1 reads SGHKS; CDR2 reads YYEKEE (reference sequence). V dropped 0 bases and J dropped 6 bases, with 19 bases sitting between them. CDR3 length: 16 residues. The CDR3 DNA is TGTGCCAGCAGCTTGGCCGGATGGGGGCGGGGGTCCGAGCAGTACTTC. Protein product: CASSLAGWGRGSEQYF.

The gene calls are TRBV5-1 and TRBJ2-5, with 14 bases matching TRBD2. V gave up 4 bases and J gave up 0 bases; unmatched junction bases: 8. This CDR3 is 18 amino acids long. In germline, CDR1 is SGHRS, CDR2 YFSETQ. The CDR3 sequence: CASSTSGTSGGNQETQYF. CDR3 in DNA: TGCGCCAGCAGCACATCCGGGACTAGCGGGGGTAACCAAGAGACCCAGTACTTC.

The chain employs TRBV7-2 and TRBJ2-3, with 14 bases aligning to TRBD2. This CDR3 has 16 amino acids. The V gene's germline CDR1 is SGHTA and CDR2 FQGNSA. The J segment lost 5 bases and the V segment lost 5 bases, leaving 6 bases of the junction unmatched. The CDR3 loop is CASSPGLAGGRDTQYF. Written as DNA, the CDR3 is TGTGCCAGCAGCCCCGGACTAGCGGGGGGACGAGATACGCAGTATTTT.

The chain is built from TRBV30 and TRBJ1-1, with D maybe TRBD1 (5 bases). CDR1 GTSNPN and CDR2 SVGIG come from the germline V gene (reference sequence). V shed 4 bases and J shed 1 base, with 10 bases lying between them. This CDR3 spans 13 amino acids. CDR3 in amino acids: CAWTGGANTEAFF. CDR3 nucleotide sequence: TGTGCCTGGACGGGGGGTGCGAACACTGAAGCTTTCTTT.

In the case of this clone: This may stem from a read error, because a much larger clone lies one nucleotide away. The rearrangement joins TRBV27 to TRBJ1-1, with 7 bases identical to TRBD1. CDR3 length equals 13 residues. Germline V gene data show CDR1 as MNHEY and CDR2 as SMNVEV (reference sequence). Trimming removed 6 bases from V and 1 base from J; junction bases left unmatched: 2. The CDR3 loop reads CASRQGTNTEAFF. CDR3 DNA: TGTGCCAGCAGACAGGGGACGAACACTGAAGCTTTCTTT.